This TCR beta chain was captured in a study of T cell changes during pregnancy in multiple sclerosis. The data were produced by immunoSEQ multiplex PCR, yet TCRdb's version contains in-frame clones alone and is incomplete. The data hold about 20,000 clones, with about 85% observed a single time. The CDR3 is 12 residues long. The germline V gene encodes CDR1 MNHEY and CDR2 SMNVEV (reference sequence). Between the trimmed V and J ends, which lost 3 bases and 7 bases, there was a span of 7 bases. This material consisted of CD8+ T cells from peripheral blood mononuclear cells, taken in the third trimester of pregnancy. This sequence joins TRBV27 and TRBJ2-1; the D is unclear. This clonotype was obtained from a female donor in good health, enrolled as a control in a pregnancy study. CDR3 nucleotides: TGTGCCAGCAGTTTCCCCTCTAATGAGCAGTTCTTC. Translation gives CASSFPSNEQFF.